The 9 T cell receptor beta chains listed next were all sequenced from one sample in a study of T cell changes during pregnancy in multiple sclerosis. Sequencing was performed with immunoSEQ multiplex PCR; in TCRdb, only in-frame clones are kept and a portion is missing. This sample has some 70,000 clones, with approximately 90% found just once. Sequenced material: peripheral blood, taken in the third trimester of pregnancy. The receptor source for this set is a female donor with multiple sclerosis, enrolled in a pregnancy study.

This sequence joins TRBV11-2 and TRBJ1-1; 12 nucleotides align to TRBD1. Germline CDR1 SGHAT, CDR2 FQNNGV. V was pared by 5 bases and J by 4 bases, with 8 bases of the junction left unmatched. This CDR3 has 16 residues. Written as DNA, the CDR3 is TGTGCCAGCAGCGGCCGGGACAGGGGGCGTTTCACTGAAGCTTTCTTT. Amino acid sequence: CASSGRDRGRFTEAFF.

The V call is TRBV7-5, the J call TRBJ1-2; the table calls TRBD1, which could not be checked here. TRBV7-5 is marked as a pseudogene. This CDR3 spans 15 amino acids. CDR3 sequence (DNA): TGTGTCAGAAGCTTACAGGGGGATTCTCCCATCGGCTACACCTTC. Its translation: CVRSLQGDSPIGYTF.

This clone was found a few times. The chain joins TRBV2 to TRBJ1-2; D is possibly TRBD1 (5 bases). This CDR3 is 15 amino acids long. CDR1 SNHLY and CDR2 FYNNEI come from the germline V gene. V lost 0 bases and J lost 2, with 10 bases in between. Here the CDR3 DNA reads TGTGCCAGCAGTGAAGCAGGACAAAGCAACTATGGCTACACCTTC. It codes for CASSEAGQSNYGYTF.

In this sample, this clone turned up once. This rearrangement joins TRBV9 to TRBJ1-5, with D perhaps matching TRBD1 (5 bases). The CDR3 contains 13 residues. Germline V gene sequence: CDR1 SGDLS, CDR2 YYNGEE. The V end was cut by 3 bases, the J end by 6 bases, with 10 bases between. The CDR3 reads CASSAGGGQPQHF. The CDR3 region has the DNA TGTGCCAGCAGCGCCGGGGGGGGTCAGCCCCAGCATTTT.

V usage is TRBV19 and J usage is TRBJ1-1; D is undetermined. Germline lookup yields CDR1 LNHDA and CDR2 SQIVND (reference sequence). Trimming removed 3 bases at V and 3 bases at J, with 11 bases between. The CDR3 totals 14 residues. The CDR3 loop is CASSITALDTEAFF. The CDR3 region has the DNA TGTGCCAGTAGTATTACGGCTCTAGACACTGAAGCTTTCTTT.

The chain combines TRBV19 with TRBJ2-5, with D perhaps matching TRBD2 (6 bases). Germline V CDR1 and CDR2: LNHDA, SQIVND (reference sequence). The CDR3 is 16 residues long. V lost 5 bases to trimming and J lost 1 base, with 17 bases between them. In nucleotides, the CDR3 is TGTGCCAGTAGTCTCTCTCCAACTAGCAGCCAAGAGACCCAGTACTTC. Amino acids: CASSLSPTSSQETQYF.

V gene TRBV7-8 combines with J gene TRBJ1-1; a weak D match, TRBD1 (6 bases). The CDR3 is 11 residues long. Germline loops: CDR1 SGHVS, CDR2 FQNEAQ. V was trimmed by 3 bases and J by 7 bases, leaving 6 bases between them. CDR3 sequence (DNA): TGTGCCAGCAGCTTGGACAGTGAAGCTTTCTTT. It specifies CASSLDSEAFF.

CDR3 nucleotide sequence: TGTGCCAGCAGTGATTGGACAGCAAGCACAGATACGCAGTATTTT. Residues: CASSDWTASTDTQYF. This rearrangement joins TRBV2 to TRBJ2-3, with D maybe TRBD1 (6 bases). This CDR3 comprises 15 residues. Trimming removed 3 bases from V and 0 bases from J, with 10 bases in between. CDR1 and CDR2 (germline): SNHLY, FYNNEI.

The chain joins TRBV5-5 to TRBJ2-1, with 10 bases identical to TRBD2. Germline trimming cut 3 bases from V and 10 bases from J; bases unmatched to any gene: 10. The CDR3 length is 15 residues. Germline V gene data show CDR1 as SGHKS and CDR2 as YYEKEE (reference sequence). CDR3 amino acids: CASSYSVAGGREQFF. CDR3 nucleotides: TGTGCCAGCAGCTACTCCGTAGCGGGGGGCCGGGAGCAGTTCTTC.